The 29 T cell receptor beta chains listed next were all sequenced from one sample in a study of T cells in Graves' hyperthyroidism and ophthalmopathy. Authors of the study amplified TCR beta CDR3 regions from RNA transcripts. The TCR CDR3 was amplified in a first-round RT-PCR using the HTBI primer set. TCRdb re-called the multiplex PCR reads with MiXCR, one entry per CDR3 protein. The sample holds about 580,000 distinct CDR3 sequences; roughly 50% are singletons and the top ten take about 8%. The specimen was peripheral blood or thyroid tissue (not recorded which). The source of these receptors is a woman under 30 with Graves' hyperthyroidism.

The V call is TRBV5-1, the J call TRBJ2-7, with D perhaps TRBD1 (6 bases). The J call may be incorrect, as the DNA end agrees better with TRBJ2-4. This CDR3 region has 14 residues. In germline, CDR1 is SGHRS, CDR2 YFSETQ. CDR3 in amino acids: CASSLGATKNIQYF. The CDR3, as DNA: TGCGCCAGCAGTCTGGGGGCCACCAAAAACATTCAGTACTTC.

This clonotype was picked up a small number of times. This rearrangement joins TRBV7-3 to TRBJ2-3; D is possibly TRBD1 (5 bases). This CDR3 is 13 amino acids long. The germline V and J ends were trimmed by 4 bases and 5 bases, with 10 bases remaining between them. Germline values: CDR1 SGHTA, CDR2 FQGTGA. Written as DNA, the CDR3 is TGTGCCAGCAGCTCACTCAGGGAAGATACGCAGTATTTT. This sequence encodes CASSSLREDTQYF.

At least ten counts were recorded for this clonotype. V and J are TRBV20-1 and TRBJ2-7, with D possibly TRBD2 on 5 matching bases. The ends were cut back, 1 base at V and 4 bases at J, with 14 bases in the middle. This CDR3 has 14 amino acids. In germline, CDR1 is DFQATT, CDR2 SNEGSKA (reference sequence). The CDR3 region has the DNA TGCAGTGCTAGAGCACCTCGGGCGGGTTACGAGCAGTACTTC. Translation: CSARAPRAGYEQYF.

This clonotype came up many times. Written as DNA, the CDR3 is TGTGCCAGCAGCTTGGGACTAGCGACCTTCGCCTACGAGCAGTACTTC. Protein sequence: CASSLGLATFAYEQYF. The V gene is TRBV5-6, the J gene TRBJ2-7, with TRBD2 identical over 8 bases. The length of the CDR3 is 16 residues. CDR1 is SGHDT, CDR2 YYEEEE, per germline. V lost 0 bases to trimming and J lost 2 bases; unmatched junction nucleotides: 7.

V gene TRBV2 combines with J gene TRBJ2-3, with TRBD2 matching 7 bases. This CDR3 region has 15 residues. Germline V gene data show CDR1 as SNHLY and CDR2 as FYNNEI. The V gene end was trimmed by 10 bases and the J gene end by 0 bases; junction bases not matched to a gene: 10. The CDR3 loop is CATHASGVSTDTQYF. CDR3 DNA: TGTGCCACCCACGCTAGCGGAGTTAGCACAGATACGCAGTATTTT. The whole variable domain, remainder taken from reference TRBV2 and TRBJ2-3, is EPEVTQTPSHQVTQMGQEVILRCVPISNHLYFYWYRQILGQKVEFLVSFYNNEISEKSEIFDDQFSVERPDGSNFTLKIRSTKLEDSAMYFCATHASGVSTDTQYFGPGTRLTVL.

The rearrangement links TRBV18 to TRBJ1-6; D is possibly TRBD1 (6 bases). The germline V gene encodes CDR1 KGHSH and CDR2 LQKENI. Trimming removed 5 bases from V and 4 bases from J, with 9 bases in between. The CDR3 totals 14 residues. The CDR3 is CASSGRGYNSPLHF. The CDR3 nucleotides are TGTGCCAGCTCAGGCAGGGGTTATAATTCACCCCTCCACTTT.

This rearrangement joins TRBV10-3 to TRBJ1-2; 9 positions agree with TRBD1. J lost 12 bases, V lost 4 bases, and 15 bases had no gene match. This CDR3 has 15 residues. Germline V gives CDR1 ENHRY, CDR2 SYGVKD. The CDR3 protein is CAISGTGATNSGNTF. DNA of the CDR3: TGTGCCATCAGTGGGACAGGGGCGACCAACTCTGGAAACACCTTC.

This clonotype was observed many times. V gene TRBV20-1 combines with J gene TRBJ2-5; D not resolved. V lost 3 bases to trimming and J lost 1 base, with 6 bases between them. CDR1 and CDR2 (germline): DFQATT, SNEGSKA (reference sequence). This CDR3 contains 12 residues. The CDR3 nucleotides read TGCAGTGCTAGCAGTCCCCAAGAGACCCAGTACTTC. This codes for CSASSPQETQYF.

This clonotype was observed many times. The CDR3 DNA follows: TGTGCCAGCAGCTCACTAAGCTCTGGAAACACCATATATTTT. Its translation is CASSSLSSGNTIYF. The chain has TRBV6-6 and TRBJ1-3; D is unresolved. Germline V gene lookup returns CDR1 MNHNY and CDR2 SVGAGI (reference sequence). The germline V and J ends were trimmed by 6 bases and 0 bases, with 9 bases remaining between them. This CDR3 spans 14 amino acids.

The chain uses TRBV29-1 and TRBJ1-1; 8 nucleotides match TRBD1. The CDR3 contains 14 residues. Germline V gives CDR1 SQVTM, CDR2 ANQGSEA. The V and J ends lost 7 bases and 0 bases, in that order; junction bases with no gene match: 7. In nucleotides, the CDR3 is TGCAGCGGTGACAGGGGAAGCATGAACACTGAAGCTTTCTTT. As protein: CSGDRGSMNTEAFF.

The chain is built from TRBV29-1 and TRBJ2-5; 8 nucleotides line up with TRBD1. Germline CDR1 is SQVTM and CDR2 is ANQGSEA. Trimming cost V 5 bases and J 5 bases; bases outside gene matches: 10. This CDR3 contains 14 residues. For the CDR3, the DNA is TGCAGCGTTAGGGCAGGGGGCGCTTTTGAGACCCAGTACTTC. It translates to CSVRAGGAFETQYF.

This clonotype occurred many times. This rearrangement joins TRBV7-6 to TRBJ1-5, with D perhaps TRBD1 (6 bases). CDR1 and CDR2 from the germline V gene are SGHVS and FNYEAQ. V was pared by 2 bases and J by 2 bases, with 10 bases between. The length of the CDR3 is 15 residues. CDR3 nucleotides: TGTGCCAGCAGCTTAAGTGGGGGCGGCAATCAGCCCCAGCATTTT. Translated, it gives CASSLSGGGNQPQHF.

There are a few counts of this clonotype. This may come from a read error, since a much larger clone is one base off. The chain is built from TRBV19 and TRBJ2-5; no clear D. The CDR3 loop spans 13 amino acids. CDR1 and CDR2 (germline): LNHDA, SQIVND (reference sequence). The CDR3: CAGSGQHQETQYF. The CDR3 DNA is TGTGCCGGTAGTGGCCAGCACCAAGAGACCCAGTACTTC.

V and J are TRBV6-6 and TRBJ2-2, with 14 bases lining up with TRBD2. Trimming took 6 bases from V and 4 from J; bases not matched to a gene: 7. Germline CDR1 MNHNY, CDR2 SVGAGI (reference sequence). There are 17 residues in the CDR3. In DNA form, the CDR3 reads TGTGCCAGCAGCATGTTTGGGACTAGCGGGAGCACCGGGGAGCTGTTTTTT. This codes for CASSMFGTSGSTGELFF.

Of note for this clonotype: A clone one base away is much larger, so this may be a read error. V and J are TRBV3-2 and TRBJ2-7; TRBD1 was called by the table and not checked on the DNA. TRBV3-2 has pseudogene status. The CDR3 has 14 residues. As DNA, the CDR3 is TGTGCCAGCAGCCATGGACAGACCACCTACGAGCAGTACTTC. Translated: CASSHGQTTYEQYF.

This clonotype was counted many times. J is TRBJ1-5 and V is TRBV20-1, with 8 bases matching TRBD1. Trimming at V came to 4 bases and at J to 0 bases, leaving 2 bases not matched to a gene. Germline V CDR1 and CDR2: DFQATT, SNEGSKA (reference sequence). CDR3 length equals 14 residues. CDR3 coding DNA: TGCAGTGCTACAGGGGGCGATAGCAATCAGCCCCAGCATTTT. It codes for CSATGGDSNQPQHF.

This clonotype has ten or more counts. The chain recombines TRBV12-3 or TRBV12-4 with TRBJ1-1; possibly TRBD1 for D (6 bases). CDR3 length: 14 amino acids. The ends were cut back, 3 bases at V and 4 bases at J, with 12 bases in the middle. Here the CDR3 reads CASSFNREVTEAFF. In DNA, the CDR3 is TGTGCCAGCAGTTTTAACAGGGAGGTCACTGAAGCTTTCTTT.

In its sample, this clonotype was seen a few times. The rearrangement joins TRBV6-2 or TRBV6-3 to TRBJ2-2; TRBD2 matches at 14 bases. CDR1 is MNHEY and CDR2 is SVGEGT in the germline V gene. CDR3 size: 16 residues. The trim removed 6 bases at V and 5 bases at J, leaving 5 bases unmatched. The CDR3 DNA sequence: TGTGCCAGCAGGAGACTAGCGGGAGGGCCGACCGGGGAGCTGTTTTTT. Its translation: CASRRLAGGPTGELFF.

This rearrangement joins TRBV20-1 to TRBJ1-2, with a weak D call TRBD1 (6 bases). The V gene's germline CDR1 is DFQATT and CDR2 SNEGSKA (reference sequence). The CDR3 length is 14 residues. V lost 8 bases and J 1 base, leaving 17 bases between the germline ends. The CDR3 DNA reads TGCAGTACCCGGACAGCCCAGAATAACTATGGCTACACCTTC. Translation: CSTRTAQNNYGYTF.

The V call is TRBV25-1, the J call TRBJ1-2, with 7 bases lining up with TRBD1. Germline V gene data show CDR1 as MGHDK and CDR2 as SYGVNS. Losses at the gene ends were 8 bases for V and 4 bases for J; bases not matched to a gene: 7. This CDR3 has 13 residues. The DNA of the CDR3 is TGTGCCAGCGTAAGGTCAGGGGGCTATGGCTACACCTTC. The encoded protein is CASVRSGGYGYTF.

CDR3 loop: CAISDSVGSGSGGTDTQYF. CDR3 in DNA: TGTGCCATCAGTGATTCGGTGGGTAGCGGGAGTGGCGGCACAGATACGCAGTATTTT. The V call is TRBV10-3, the J call TRBJ2-3, with 9 bases fitting TRBD2. Germline CDR1 and CDR2: ENHRY and SYGVKD. V was pared by 3 bases and J by 1 base, with 14 bases of the junction left unmatched. This CDR3 is 19 amino acids long.

The rearrangement links TRBV2 to TRBJ2-7; 10 bases are a match to TRBD2. Gene TRBJ2-1 matches the end of the DNA better, so the J call may be wrong. CDR3 size: 17 residues. Germline CDR1 reads SNHLY; CDR2 reads FYNNEI. CDR3 residues: CASSEPLAGDEYNEQFF. The CDR3 nucleotides are TGTGCCAGCAGTGAACCCCTAGCGGGGGACGAGTACAATGAGCAGTTCTTC.

The V and J genes are TRBV12-3 or TRBV12-4 and TRBJ1-1; TRBD1 matches 7 bases. There are 17 residues in the CDR3. V dropped 6 bases and J dropped 1; count of bases not matched to a gene: 14. The CDR3 is CASRSGQVSFGNTEAFF. CDR3 bases: TGTGCCAGCAGATCCGGACAGGTATCATTTGGGAACACTGAAGCTTTCTTT.

CDR3 protein: CASSLSRGRGQPQHF. CDR3 DNA: TGTGCCAGCAGCTTGTCCCGGGGGCGGGGTCAGCCCCAGCATTTT. This sequence joins TRBV5-8 and TRBJ1-5; D is perhaps TRBD1 (6 bases). V gave up 1 base and J gave up 6 bases, with 14 bases separating them. Germline lookup yields CDR1 SGHTS and CDR2 YDEGEE. The CDR3 covers 15 residues. Full variable domain (remainder filled in from reference TRBV5-8 and TRBJ1-5): EAGVTQSPTHLIKTRGQQATLRCSPISGHTSVYWYQQALGLGLQFLLWYDEGEERNRGNFPPRFSGRQFPNYSSELNVNALELEDSALYLCASSLSRGRGQPQHFGDGTRLSIL.

The chain joins TRBV25-1 to TRBJ1-2; maybe TRBD1 (5 bases). Germline V gene data show CDR1 as MGHDK and CDR2 as SYGVNS. This CDR3 spans 14 amino acids. Trimming stripped 4 bases from V and 7 bases from J, with 16 bases between. This CDR3 reads CASSARTGHSGYTF. CDR3 bases: TGTGCCAGCAGTGCTAGGACTGGACACTCTGGCTACACCTTC.

This clonotype showed up many times. The V and J genes are TRBV7-9 and TRBJ1-3; D not resolved. With 2 bases removed from V and 0 bases from J, the gap between germline ends came to 5 bases. CDR1 is SEHNR and CDR2 is FQNEAQ in the germline V gene (reference sequence). This CDR3 comprises 14 residues. CDR3 amino acids: CASSLIGSGNTIYF. The CDR3 DNA follows: TGTGCCAGCAGCTTAATCGGCTCTGGAAACACCATATATTTT.

This clonotype occurred a few times. The J gene is TRBJ1-4, the V gene TRBV12-3 or TRBV12-4; no clear D. Trimming removed 2 bases at V and 0 bases at J, with 10 bases between. The CDR3 covers 16 residues. CDR3 sequence: CASSLSFGATNEKLFF. The CDR3, as DNA: TGTGCCAGCAGTTTATCGTTCGGGGCAACTAATGAAAAACTGTTTTTT.

In its sample, this clonotype was seen many times. The chain carries TRBV20-1 and TRBJ2-5; 7 bases are a match to TRBD1. V dropped 2 bases and J dropped 0; count of bases not matched to a gene: 12. The CDR3 is 17 residues long. Germline CDR1 DFQATT, CDR2 SNEGSKA (reference sequence). This CDR3 is CSARTPRGLPYQETQYF. CDR3 sequence (DNA): TGCAGTGCTAGAACTCCGAGGGGGCTTCCGTACCAAGAGACCCAGTACTTC.

The V gene is TRBV6-5, the J gene TRBJ1-5; D gene unclear. CDR1 is MNHEY, CDR2 SVGAGI, per germline. CDR3 length: 17 amino acids. Trimming left V 5 bases short and J 3 bases short, with 20 bases between. The CDR3, as DNA: TGTGCCAGCAGTGACGGGGAAGAGGGAGGCGACAATCAGCCCCAGCATTTT. It specifies CASSDGEEGGDNQPQHF.